This T cell receptor beta chain was captured by sequencing in a study of identical twins' blood T cells. TCRdb redid the calling of the 5' RACE reads with MiXCR, one entry per CDR3 protein. The table lists fewer than 450,000 distinct CDR3 sequences, approximately 30% of them singletons, with around 5.6% in the top ten. The CDR3 covers 14 residues. The germline gives CDR1 SQVTM, CDR2 ANQGSEA. Trimming removed 7 bases from V and 2 bases from J, with 18 bases in between. The V call is TRBV29-1, the J call TRBJ2-7; D might be TRBD1 (5 bases). This receptor was identified in a woman aged 18-49 years in good health. Sequenced material: PBMCs. In DNA, the CDR3 is TGCAGCGCCCGAAGAGTTGGGGCCGCCTACGAGCAGTACTTC. This translates into CSARRVGAAYEQYF.